This TCR beta chain was obtained from a study of tumor-infiltrating lymphocytes in primary liver carcinoma. In the study overall: Patients diagnosed with primary liver carcinoma received treatment through surgical resection.

Study-wide points: Tumor-adjacent and tumor-blood pairs overlapped less than tumor region pairs did.

Total RNA (roughly 0.45 ug) served as template for TCR beta cDNA synthesis primed by a constant-region primer. Employing slightly modified ARM-PCR, three nested multiplex PCR rounds were run, and these gave rise to the TCR beta libraries. The first two PCR rounds, roughly 9 cycles each, used TRBV1-TRBV30 forward primers and a C-beta reverse primer. TCRdb reanalysed the multiplex PCR reads using MiXCR and keeps one entry per CDR3 protein. Here the sample spans about 330,000 distinct CDR3 sequences, approximately 64% being singletons. Germline DNA was extracted alongside blood RNA, which was obtained from unsorted whole blood. Comments on this clonotype: Its antigen is not known. At one of its ends the junction is not consistent with the germline gene, which may arise from a read error.

The length of the CDR3 is 14 residues. Germline V gives CDR1 SGHAT, CDR2 FQNNGV. The chain has TRBV11-2 and TRBJ2-1; D gene ambiguous. The receptor's source is a man aged 35-49 years with primary liver carcinoma and hepatitis B virus infection. The specimen sequenced was peripheral blood. The chain's CDR3 is CASSRGRKNNEKFF. CDR3 coding DNA: TGTGCCAGCAGCCGTGGCAGAAAAAACAATGAGAAGTTCTTC.